These 32 T cell receptor beta chains share one sample of origin, sequenced in a study of T-cell memory formation after mild COVID-19. TCRdb fed the 5' RACE reads into MiXCR, producing one record per CDR3 protein. The sample has about 400,000 distinct CDR3 sequences, about 25% seen once. Sequenced: PBMCs or a T cell subset sorted from them (not recorded which). These receptors were obtained from an adult woman who had mild COVID-19 (a few samples of this study predate the infection). Cell type and time point are not known.

The genes are TRBV4-1 and TRBJ1-2, with TRBD1 as a possible D gene (6 bases). Trimming stripped 3 bases from V and 1 base from J, with 18 bases between. Per the germline V gene, CDR1 is MGHRA and CDR2 is YSYEKL. CDR3 size: 17 residues. Here the CDR3 reads CASSQGVRGGGNYGYTF. As DNA, the CDR3 is TGCGCCAGCAGCCAGGGCGTGAGGGGAGGGGGTAACTATGGCTACACCTTC.

There are many counts of this clonotype. The V call is TRBV29-1, the J call TRBJ2-7; D is perhaps TRBD1 or TRBD2 (6 bases each). In germline, CDR1 is SQVTM, CDR2 ANQGSEA. V lost 5 bases, J lost 0 bases, and 14 bases lay in between. CDR3 length: 14 amino acids. The DNA for the CDR3 is TGCAGCGTTTCCGGGGGCGGAAGCTCCTACGAGCAGTACTTC. It is translated as CSVSGGGSSYEQYF.

A note on this clonotype: At one end the junction does not follow the germline gene, possibly because of a read error. The J gene is TRBJ2-1, the V gene TRBV24-1; D not resolved. Germline V gives CDR1 KGHDR, CDR2 SFDVKD. The CDR3 has 13 residues. The CDR3 coding sequence is TGTGCCACCAGTGGGGCTAGTTTGCCCCATCAAACCTTC. As protein: CATSGASLPHQTF.

This clonotype appeared many times. The rearrangement joins TRBV12-3 or TRBV12-4 to TRBJ1-4, with D possibly TRBD1 on 5 matching bases. V was shortened by 2 bases and J by 3 bases, with 7 bases between the two germline ends. The CDR3 loop spans 14 amino acids. The CDR3 DNA follows: TGTGCCAGCAGTTTACAGGGATCTAATGAAAAACTGTTTTTT. Translating gives CASSLQGSNEKLFF.

This clonotype was detected many times. This chain uses TRBV12-3 or TRBV12-4 with TRBJ1-1, with 7 bases identical to TRBD1. The CDR3 spans 14 residues. Losses at the gene ends were 3 bases for V and 6 bases for J; bases not matched to a gene: 7. Written as DNA, the CDR3 is TGTGCCAGCAGTTTCGGGGACAGCCGAGCTGAAGCTTTCTTT. This encodes CASSFGDSRAEAFF.

This clonotype was seen more than once but under ten times. The chain joins TRBV6-5 to TRBJ2-2; D is unresolved. Looked up from germline, CDR1 is MNHEY and CDR2 is SVGAGI. The V end lost 10 bases, the J end lost 6 bases, and 15 bases lay between the germline ends. The CDR3 spans 13 residues. CDR3 region: CATTEELAGELFF. The CDR3 coding sequence is TGTGCCACCACTGAGGAGCTCGCCGGGGAGCTGTTTTTT.

This clonotype was observed a few times. The rearrangement joins TRBV6-1 to TRBJ1-5, with TRBD1 matching 8 bases. The CDR3 is 17 amino acids. CDR1 is MNHNS, CDR2 SASEGT, per germline. Trimming at V came to 1 base and at J to 1 base, leaving 6 bases not matched to a gene. CDR3: CASSEERQGRSNQPQHF. The CDR3 bases are TGTGCCAGCAGTGAAGAACGACAGGGGCGAAGCAATCAGCCCCAGCATTTT.

This chain connects TRBV10-3 to TRBJ2-7, with a tentative D call TRBD1 (6 bases). V lost 6 bases and J 6 bases, leaving 15 bases between the germline ends. CDR1 and CDR2 from the germline V gene are ENHRY and SYGVKD. The length of the CDR3 is 13 residues. CDR3 sequence (DNA): TGTGCCATCAGGAGTACAGGGTCTAGCGAGCAGTACTTC. This gives the protein CAIRSTGSSEQYF.

The chain couples TRBV9 to TRBJ2-2, with TRBD1 matching 7 bases. J was trimmed by 4 bases and V by 0 bases; bases with no gene match: 12. Germline lookup yields CDR1 SGDLS and CDR2 YYNGEE. The CDR3 is made up of 18 amino acids. DNA for the CDR3: TGTGCCAGCAGCGTAGCCGGGGAGACAGGGTTTTCCACCGGGGAGCTGTTTTTT. The encoded protein is CASSVAGETGFSTGELFF.

This clonotype was counted a few times. The genes are TRBV12-3 or TRBV12-4 and TRBJ1-6; D is undetermined. V was clipped by 1 base and J by 7 bases, with 5 bases between them. This CDR3 has 13 amino acids. The CDR3, as DNA: TGTGCCAGCAGTTTAGTAACGAATTCACCCCTCCACTTT. Its protein product is CASSLVTNSPLHF.

The chain recombines TRBV5-6 with TRBJ2-7; 7 bases are shared with TRBD2. This CDR3 comprises 18 residues. V lost 1 base and J lost 4; bases outside the gene matches: 17. Germline CDR1 and CDR2: SGHDT and YYEEEE. CDR3 loop: CASSLYLSRGGRGYEQYF. In DNA, the CDR3 is TGTGCCAGCAGCTTGTATCTCAGTCGCGGGGGACGAGGATACGAGCAGTACTTC.

The chain joins TRBV4-2 to TRBJ1-1, with D perhaps TRBD1 (5 bases). Trimming shortened V by 4 bases and J by 0 bases, and 15 bases separated the two germline ends. There are 16 residues in the CDR3. Looked up from germline, CDR1 is LGHNA and CDR2 is YNFKEQ. The DNA for the CDR3 is TGTGCCAGCAGCCCCCTTATAGGGGTCATGAACACTGAAGCTTTCTTT. Translation: CASSPLIGVMNTEAFF.

This chain joins TRBV10-3 and TRBJ1-1, with D maybe TRBD1 (6 bases). The CDR3 length is 16 residues. V was cut by 2 bases and J by 0 bases, with 13 bases left in between. Germline V gene sequence: CDR1 ENHRY, CDR2 SYGVKD. This CDR3 is CAISEKSGVMNTEAFF. CDR3 DNA sequence: TGTGCCATCAGTGAGAAGTCAGGGGTCATGAACACTGAAGCTTTCTTT.

DNA for the CDR3: TGTGCCAGCAGGGAAGCCGGGACACGTCAAGAGACCCAGTACTTC. This sequence encodes CASREAGTRQETQYF. This chain links TRBV12-3 or TRBV12-4 with TRBJ2-5; a weak D match, TRBD1 (6 bases). Between the trimmed V and J ends, which lost 6 bases and 2 bases, there was a span of 16 bases. This CDR3 spans 15 amino acids.

CDR3 sequence (DNA): TGTGCCAGCAGTCCCGTAGGGAGCGGGAGAGGCGAGCAGTACTTC. It is translated as CASSPVGSGRGEQYF. This chain connects TRBV6-2 or TRBV6-3 to TRBJ2-7; 8 nucleotides match TRBD2. Trimming cost V 5 bases and J 6 bases; bases outside gene matches: 12. The germline gives CDR1 MNHEY, CDR2 SVGEGT. The CDR3 loop spans 15 amino acids.

This clonotype was seen at least ten times. The chain links TRBV7-9 to TRBJ2-1; 8 bases match TRBD2. V shed 6 bases, J shed 8 bases, and the junction held 9 bases outside the gene matches. The CDR3 covers 14 residues. Germline V CDR1 and CDR2: SEHNR, FQNEAQ (reference sequence). CDR3 sequence: CASRPGGLFDEQFF. The CDR3 DNA reads TGTGCCAGCAGGCCGGGGGGGTTATTTGATGAGCAGTTCTTC. The whole variable domain, remainder taken from reference TRBV7-9 and TRBJ2-1, is DTGVSQNPRHKITKRGQNVTFRCDPISEHNRLYWYRQTLGQGPEFLTYFQNEAQLEKSRLLSDRFSAERPKGSFSTLEIQRTEQGDSAMYLCASRPGGLFDEQFFGPGTRLTVL.

This clonotype was observed a few times. J is TRBJ2-1 and V is TRBV5-1; no clear D. CDR1 is SGHRS, CDR2 YFSETQ, per germline. V shed 3 bases and J shed 10 bases, with 8 bases lying between them. The CDR3 covers 11 residues. The CDR3 protein is CASSSVGEQFF. The CDR3 DNA reads as TGCGCCAGCAGCTCTGTAGGGGAGCAGTTCTTC.

This clonotype has just one count. V gene TRBV21-1 combines with J gene TRBJ2-3; the table calls TRBD2, which could not be checked here. TRBV21-1 is marked as a pseudogene. There are 19 residues in the CDR3. The CDR3 bases are TGTGCCAGCAGCAAAGGGTTAAACAGCGGGAGCGCCCCGGAAGATACGCAGTATTTT. Its protein product is CASSKGLNSGSAPEDTQYF.

This clonotype occurred once. This rearrangement joins TRBV6-4 to TRBJ2-3; 7 bases are shared with TRBD2. This CDR3 region has 15 residues. Germline V lookup: CDR1 MRHNA, CDR2 SNTAGT. Losses at the gene ends were 4 bases for V and 4 bases for J; bases not matched to a gene: 8. CDR3: CASSVTSVGADTQYF. The CDR3 nucleotides are TGTGCCAGCAGTGTAACTAGCGTGGGGGCAGATACGCAGTATTTT.

This clonotype was seen more than once but under ten times. J is TRBJ1-2 and V is TRBV29-1; D gene unclear. Germline CDR1 SQVTM, CDR2 ANQGSEA. This CDR3 is 13 amino acids long. The ends were cut back, 4 bases at V and 8 bases at J, with 17 bases in the middle. CDR3 in DNA: TGCAGCGTTGTCCCGGACGGCGGTTGGGGCTACACCTTC. It encodes CSVVPDGGWGYTF.

The sample holds a few counts of this clonotype. The rearrangement links TRBV2 to TRBJ2-2; 14 bases match TRBD2. This CDR3 comprises 17 residues. In germline, CDR1 is SNHLY, CDR2 FYNNEI. V shed 4 bases and J 8 bases; nucleotides not matched to a gene: 9. The DNA for the CDR3 is TGTGCCAGCAGTGGGACTAGCGGGAGGCCCGCCCCAGGGGAGCTGTTTTTT. It translates to CASSGTSGRPAPGELFF.

The chain links TRBV20-1 to TRBJ2-1, with 14 bases identical to TRBD2. Losses at the gene ends were 5 bases for V and 8 bases for J; bases not matched to a gene: 11. The CDR3 has 16 amino acids. Germline CDR1 reads DFQATT; CDR2 reads SNEGSKA (reference sequence). DNA of the CDR3: TGCAGTGCTCCTGGACTAGCGGGAGGACTTAGGGATGAGCAGTTCTTC. Its translation: CSAPGLAGGLRDEQFF.

This clonotype was observed a handful of times. The gene calls are TRBV24-1 and TRBJ1-1; 9 bases align to TRBD1. Germline V lookup: CDR1 KGHDR, CDR2 SFDVKD. The CDR3 covers 13 residues. J lost 3 bases, V lost 9 bases, and 4 bases had no gene match. The CDR3 coding sequence is TGTGCCACCCAGGGACAGGGCGACACTGAAGCTTTCTTT. This codes for CATQGQGDTEAFF.

The chain has TRBV19 and TRBJ2-7; a possible D gene is TRBD2 (6 bases). CDR3 size: 15 residues. V lost 1 base to trimming and J lost 0 bases, with 10 bases between them. The germline CDR1 and CDR2 sequences are LNHDA and SQIVND (reference sequence). The DNA of the CDR3 is TGTGCCAGTAGTATAGGGAAGGGACTCTCCTACGAGCAGTACTTC. Its protein is CASSIGKGLSYEQYF.

The genes are TRBV29-1 and TRBJ1-5; no reliable D call. Germline CDR1 reads SQVTM; CDR2 reads ANQGSEA. The CDR3 contains 13 residues. V gave up 4 bases and J gave up 4 bases, with 11 bases separating them. In DNA, the CDR3 is TGCAGCGTTGCGGAAGGACGAAATCAGCCCCAGCATTTT. Translating gives CSVAEGRNQPQHF.

The chain carries TRBV7-9 and TRBJ2-6; D is ambiguous. The CDR3 runs 16 residues. The V end was cut by 3 bases, the J end by 4 bases, with 13 bases between. The germline V gene encodes CDR1 SEHNR and CDR2 FQNEAQ (reference sequence). CDR3 coding DNA: TGTGCCAGCAGCTTGCCCCCGGTGGGCGGGGCCAACGTCCTGACTTTC. Translation gives CASSLPPVGGANVLTF.

The rearrangement joins TRBV7-6 to TRBJ1-2; 12 nucleotides align to TRBD1. Trimming cost V 4 bases and J 8 bases; bases outside gene matches: 11. The CDR3 loop spans 16 amino acids. Germline-derived CDR1 and CDR2 are SGHVS and FNYEAQ. CDR3 loop: CASSSQPGQGAKGYTF. The CDR3, as DNA: TGTGCCAGCAGCTCGCAACCGGGACAGGGGGCCAAGGGCTACACCTTC.

This clonotype was seen more than once but under ten times. The chain joins TRBV7-3 to TRBJ2-1; D is unresolved. V shed 3 bases and J shed 11 bases, with 8 bases lying between them. The CDR3 spans 11 residues. Germline V gives CDR1 SGHTA, CDR2 FQGTGA. For the CDR3, the DNA is TGTGCCAGCAGCTTCGGAGATAAGCAGTTCTTC. Its translation is CASSFGDKQFF.

This clonotype was detected only a few times. The chain is built from TRBV30 and TRBJ2-2; 9 bases fit TRBD1. V shed 5 bases and J 3 bases; nucleotides not matched to a gene: 4. Germline lookup yields CDR1 GTSNPN and CDR2 SVGIG (reference sequence). CDR3 length: 14 residues. The DNA for the CDR3 is TGTGCCTGGGGGGGACAGGGATACACCGGGGAGCTGTTTTTT. It specifies CAWGGQGYTGELFF.

This clonotype was picked up a small number of times. CDR3 sequence (DNA): TGTGCCAGCTCACCAGGACAGGGGACCAATCAGCCCCAGCATTTT. Translating gives CASSPGQGTNQPQHF. The rearrangement joins TRBV18 to TRBJ1-5; 9 positions agree with TRBD1. CDR3 length equals 15 residues. The germline V gene has CDR1 KGHSH and CDR2 LQKENI. V trimming: 2 bases; J trimming: 3 bases; junction bases outside the gene matches: 2.

The J gene is TRBJ1-1, the V gene TRBV12-3 or TRBV12-4; D possibly corresponds to TRBD1 (5 bases). Trimming pared 5 bases from V and 3 bases from J, leaving 10 bases between. This CDR3 is 13 amino acids long. The CDR3 here is CASSPPGHTEAFF. The CDR3, as DNA: TGTGCCAGCAGTCCGCCGGGGCACACTGAAGCTTTCTTT.

The chain has TRBV24-1 and TRBJ1-2; no firm D call. CDR1 and CDR2 (germline): KGHDR, SFDVKD. The CDR3 has 13 amino acids. Trimming cost V 3 bases and J 8 bases, with 12 bases left between them. The CDR3 loop is CATSDMLGSGYTF. The CDR3, as DNA: TGTGCCACCAGTGATATGCTAGGGTCGGGCTACACCTTC.